The 14 T cell receptor beta chains below were found in one sample sequenced in a study of blood T cell repertoires in COVID-19. The data were produced by immunoSEQ multiplex PCR, yet TCRdb's version contains in-frame clones alone and is incomplete. The sample lists hundreds of thousands of clones, approximately 90% occurring once. The sample was peripheral blood. Receptor source: a woman between 55 and 75 years old with acute or convalescent COVID-19.

This chain joins TRBV7-8 and TRBJ2-3, with TRBD2 identical over 7 bases. V was pared by 5 bases and J by 3 bases, with 11 bases of the junction left unmatched. Germline V lookup: CDR1 SGHVS, CDR2 FQNEAQ. The CDR3 runs 16 residues. CDR3 region: CASSPRGSGRTDTQYF. The CDR3 nucleotides read TGTGCCAGCAGCCCTCGGGGTAGCGGGCGGACAGATACGCAGTATTTT.

For the CDR3, the DNA is TGTGCCAGCCAGCCGGACAAGTACAATGAGCAGTTCTTC. Translation gives CASQPDKYNEQFF. The rearrangement joins TRBV19 to TRBJ2-1; D may be TRBD1 (5 bases). The V end lost 9 bases, the J end lost 4 bases, and 13 bases lay between the germline ends. The CDR3 spans 13 residues. Germline V gives CDR1 LNHDA, CDR2 SQIVND (reference sequence).

This clone has a single count. J is TRBJ1-2 and V is TRBV28; TRBD1 aligns across 7 bases. Germline V gives CDR1 MDHEN, CDR2 SYDVKM. The CDR3 has 15 residues. After removal of 4 bases from V and 4 bases from J, the junction contained 9 bases not matched to a gene. This CDR3 reads CASSSSTGSIYGYTF. Written as DNA, the CDR3 is TGTGCCAGCAGTTCCTCGACAGGGTCAATCTATGGCTACACCTTC.

J is TRBJ1-2 and V is TRBV19, with 8 bases identical to TRBD1. The CDR3 totals 15 residues. CDR1 LNHDA and CDR2 SQIVND come from the germline V gene (reference sequence). V lost 6 bases, J lost 0 bases, and 6 bases stayed unmatched. CDR3 sequence reads: CASSYGQGTNYGYTF. DNA of the CDR3: TGTGCCAGTAGCTATGGACAGGGAACTAACTATGGCTACACCTTC.

The V and J genes are TRBV24-1 and TRBJ1-4; D may be TRBD1 (6 bases). The germline gives CDR1 KGHDR, CDR2 SFDVKD. The CDR3 runs 13 residues. Trimming shortened V by 4 bases and J by 7 bases, and 9 bases separated the two germline ends. The CDR3 coding sequence is TGTGCCACCAGTGAAGCAGGGGTTGAAAAACTGTTTTTT. Protein sequence: CATSEAGVEKLFF.

Here the CDR3 reads CASSQGSQGTGGLNGYTF. DNA for the CDR3: TGCGCCAGCAGCCAAGGGTCCCAGGGGACGGGCGGTCTTAACGGCTACACCTTC. The rearrangement links TRBV5-1 to TRBJ1-2; perhaps TRBD1 as D (6 bases). The length of the CDR3 is 18 residues. V lost 4 bases, J lost 8 bases, and 30 bases lay in between. CDR1 is SGHRS and CDR2 is YFSETQ in the germline V gene. Looking up the rest from reference TRBV5-1 and TRBJ1-2 gives the full variable domain: KAGVTQTPRYLIKTRGQQVTLSCSPISGHRSVSWYQQTPGQGLQFLFEYFSETQRNKGNFPGRFSGRQFSNSRSEMNVSTLELGDSALYLCASSQGSQGTGGLNGYTFGSGTRLTVV.

The genes are TRBV7-3 and TRBJ2-3, with D unresolved. Trimming cost V 2 bases and J 4 bases, with 7 bases left between them. The CDR3 sequence is 13 residues long. Germline lookup yields CDR1 SGHTA and CDR2 FQGTGA. CDR3 region: CASSLYGPDTQYF. CDR3 bases: TGTGCCAGCAGCTTATATGGGCCAGATACGCAGTATTTT.

The chain couples TRBV28 to TRBJ2-7, with 8 nucleotides matching TRBD1. The CDR3 loop spans 14 amino acids. After removal of 1 base from V and 6 bases from J, the junction contained 5 bases not matched to a gene. In germline, CDR1 is MDHEN, CDR2 SYDVKM. The chain's CDR3 is CASSLSDRGFEQYF. The CDR3 bases are TGTGCCAGCAGTTTATCCGACAGGGGCTTCGAGCAGTACTTC.

This clone was observed a single time. The chain combines TRBV6-5 with TRBJ2-1, with D uncertain. V shed 5 bases and J shed 9 bases, with 8 bases lying between them. This CDR3 contains 11 residues. From germline, CDR1 is MNHEY and CDR2 SVGAGI. CDR3 nucleotides: TGTGCCAGCAGTCGTAGTAGTGAGCAGTTCTTC. This gives the protein CASSRSSEQFF.

This chain links TRBV19 with TRBJ1-1; a possible D gene is TRBD1 (5 bases). Trimming removed 5 bases at V and 1 base at J, with 14 bases between. From germline, CDR1 is LNHDA and CDR2 SQIVND (reference sequence). This CDR3 contains 15 residues. CDR3 nucleotides: TGTGCCAGTAGTCCTCCGAATACAGGGAACACTGAAGCTTTCTTT. Its protein is CASSPPNTGNTEAFF.

The gene calls are TRBV7-2 and TRBJ1-1; 8 bases agree with TRBD1. CDR3 size: 11 residues. Germline CDR1 and CDR2: SGHTA and FQGNSA. In nucleotides, the CDR3 is TGTGCTTCAGGGGGCGGGACTGAAGCTTTCTTT. It encodes CASGGGTEAFF.

The chain uses TRBV7-3 and TRBJ1-2; 9 bases fit TRBD1. Germline V gene lookup returns CDR1 SGHTA and CDR2 FQGTGA. V shed 5 bases and J 1 base; nucleotides not matched to a gene: 5. The CDR3 runs 15 residues. CDR3 DNA sequence: TGTGCCAGCAGCCACAGACAGGGGGTTAACTATGGCTACACCTTC. This encodes CASSHRQGVNYGYTF.

The rearrangement uses TRBV30 and TRBJ1-6; D gene unclear. This CDR3 region has 13 residues. Germline lookup yields CDR1 GTSNPN and CDR2 SVGIG (reference sequence). Trimming pared 4 bases from V and 5 bases from J, leaving 9 bases between. The CDR3 reads CAWISRDNSPLHF. The CDR3 DNA reads TGTGCCTGGATATCGCGGGATAATTCACCCCTCCACTTT.

The chain employs TRBV5-6 and TRBJ1-2; 8 bases map to TRBD1. The CDR3 contains 14 residues. The germline V gene has CDR1 SGHDT and CDR2 YYEEEE. Trimming at V came to 3 bases and at J to 8 bases, leaving 9 bases not matched to a gene. The DNA of the CDR3 is TGTGCCAGCAGCTGGCGGGACAGGCCTCAGGGCTACACCTTC. It yields the protein CASSWRDRPQGYTF.